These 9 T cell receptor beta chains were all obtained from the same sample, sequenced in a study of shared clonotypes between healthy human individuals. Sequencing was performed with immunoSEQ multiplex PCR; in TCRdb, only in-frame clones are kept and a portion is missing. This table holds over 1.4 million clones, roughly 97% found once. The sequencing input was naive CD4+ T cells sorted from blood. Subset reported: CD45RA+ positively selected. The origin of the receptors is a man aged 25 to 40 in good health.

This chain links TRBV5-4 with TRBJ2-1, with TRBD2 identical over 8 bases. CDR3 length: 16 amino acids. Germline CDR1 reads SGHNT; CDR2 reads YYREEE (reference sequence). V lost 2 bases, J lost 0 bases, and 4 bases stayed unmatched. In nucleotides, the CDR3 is TGTGCCAGCAGCTTCTCTCTAGCGGGCTCCTACAATGAGCAGTTCTTC. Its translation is CASSFSLAGSYNEQFF.

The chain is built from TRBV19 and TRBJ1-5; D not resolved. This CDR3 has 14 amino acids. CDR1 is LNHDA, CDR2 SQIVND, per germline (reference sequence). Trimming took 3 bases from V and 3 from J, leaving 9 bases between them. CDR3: CASSILAANQPQHF. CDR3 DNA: TGTGCCAGTAGTATTTTGGCGGCCAATCAGCCCCAGCATTTT.

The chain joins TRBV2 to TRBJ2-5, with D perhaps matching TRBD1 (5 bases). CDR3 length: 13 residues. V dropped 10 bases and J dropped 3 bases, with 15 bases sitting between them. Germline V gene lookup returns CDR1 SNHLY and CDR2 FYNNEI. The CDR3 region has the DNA TGTGCCACCTCGGTAGGGGCCAAAGAGACCCAGTACTTC. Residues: CATSVGAKETQYF.

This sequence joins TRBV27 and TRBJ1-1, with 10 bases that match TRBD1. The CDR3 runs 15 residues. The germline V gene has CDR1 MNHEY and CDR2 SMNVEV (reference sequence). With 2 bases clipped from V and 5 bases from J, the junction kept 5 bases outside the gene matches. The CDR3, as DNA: TGTGCCAGCAGTTTACGACAGGGGGCGCGGACTGAAGCTTTCTTT. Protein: CASSLRQGARTEAFF.

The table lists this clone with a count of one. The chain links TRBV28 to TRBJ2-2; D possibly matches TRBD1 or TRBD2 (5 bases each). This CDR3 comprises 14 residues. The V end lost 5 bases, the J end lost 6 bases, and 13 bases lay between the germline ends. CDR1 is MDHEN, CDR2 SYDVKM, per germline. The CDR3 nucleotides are TGTGCCAGCAGTCCCCCCAGGGACGCCGGGGAGCTGTTTTTT. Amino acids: CASSPPRDAGELFF. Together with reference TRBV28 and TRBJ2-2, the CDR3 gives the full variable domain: DVKVTQSSRYLVKRTGEKVFLECVQDMDHENMFWYRQDPGLGLRLIYFSYDVKMKEKGDIPEGYSVSREKKERFSLILESASTNQTSMYLCASSPPRDAGELFFGEGSRLTVL.

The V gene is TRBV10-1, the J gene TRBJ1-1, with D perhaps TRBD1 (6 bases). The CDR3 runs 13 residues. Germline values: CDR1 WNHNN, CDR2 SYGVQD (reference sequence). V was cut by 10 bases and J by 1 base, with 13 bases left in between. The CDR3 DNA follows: TGCGCCACCCGGGGGGCGTCGAACACTGAAGCTTTCTTT. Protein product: CATRGASNTEAFF.

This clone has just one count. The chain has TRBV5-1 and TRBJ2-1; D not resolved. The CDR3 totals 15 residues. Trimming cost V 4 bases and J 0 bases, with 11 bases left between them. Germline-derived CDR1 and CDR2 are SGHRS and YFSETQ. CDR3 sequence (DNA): TGCGCCAGCAGCGCAGGCTTCCTCTCCTACAATGAGCAGTTCTTC. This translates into CASSAGFLSYNEQFF.

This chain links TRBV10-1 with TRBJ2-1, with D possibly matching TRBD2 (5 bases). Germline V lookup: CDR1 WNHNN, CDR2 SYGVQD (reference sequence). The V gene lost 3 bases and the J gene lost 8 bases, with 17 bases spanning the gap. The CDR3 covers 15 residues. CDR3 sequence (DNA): TGCGCCAGCAGTGACAAGGGAGACCCGACCTATGAGCAGTTCTTC. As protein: CASSDKGDPTYEQFF.

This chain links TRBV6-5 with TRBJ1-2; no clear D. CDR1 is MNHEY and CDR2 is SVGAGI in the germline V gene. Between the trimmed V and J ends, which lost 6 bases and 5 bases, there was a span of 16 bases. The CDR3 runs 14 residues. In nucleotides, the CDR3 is TGTGCCAGCAGACCAAGCGGACTACCTTATGGCTACACCTTC. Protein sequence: CASRPSGLPYGYTF.